This record looks at one T cell receptor beta chain sequence and its context. Its antigen is unidentified. Germline V gene data show CDR1 as LGHNA and CDR2 as YSLEER. The germline V and J ends were trimmed by 1 base and 4 bases, with 13 bases remaining between them. The CDR3 has 15 amino acids. TCRdb's table, derived via immunoSEQ multiplex PCR, lists solely in-frame clones and lacks some. The table has some 88,000 clones, approximately 94% seen once. These data come from a study of graft-versus-host responses after intestinal transplantation. About the study: Transplant types were multivisceral, liver-intestinal, or isolated intestinal. The study gave all recipients anti-thymocyte globulin induction, then tacrolimus and steroids for 2 to 3 years. Study-level findings and limits: Recipient-marrow GvH clones were detected, some having first appeared in ileum or blood. After transplant, early declines in HvG clones were associated with peak levels of circulating GvH clones.

The receptor comes from a human donor who received an intestinal transplant. The chain employs TRBV4-3 and TRBJ1-1; D is possibly TRBD1 (6 bases). The source was unstimulated CD8+ T cells sorted from spleen or lymph node cells, collected before intestinal transplant. The CDR3 loop reads CASSQGYRVGTEAFF. For the CDR3, the DNA is TGCGCCAGCAGCCAAGGGTACAGGGTTGGCACTGAAGCTTTCTTT.